These T cell receptor beta chains were read from a single sample in a study of pediatric ulcerative colitis. Profiled with immunoSEQ multiplex PCR; TCRdb holds only in-frame clones, not every one. The sample lists tens of thousands of clones; 73% were seen once. The material sequenced was gut tissue. The receptors were sampled from a boy aged 5-17 years with moderate ulcerative colitis. Both conserved end residues are part of each CDR3. Fields, in order: V gene, clone size, D gene, J gene, CDR3 DNA, CDR3 protein. D genes are given only for firm matches. The size field is filled for only some rows; it gives once, few, many or a size class.

V: TRBV7-6
size: NA
D: TRBD1
J: TRBJ2-5
DNA: TGTGCCAGCAGCTTCGGACAGGGTTTGCAAGAGACCCAGTACTTC
CDR3: CASSFGQGLQETQYF

V: TRBV7-9
size: NA
D: NA
J: TRBJ2-3
DNA: TGTGCCAGCAGGGTGGTGGGGGGCACAGATACGCAGTATTTT
CDR3: CASRVVGGTDTQYF

V: TRBV7-9
size: once
D: NA
J: TRBJ2-5
DNA: TGTGCCAGCAGCCCTCGGACTAACGAAGAGACCCAGTACTTC
CDR3: CASSPRTNEETQYF

V: TRBV28
size: NA
D: NA
J: TRBJ2-7
DNA: TGTGCCAGCAGTTTAAGCGGAGGTTACTACGAGCAGTACTTC
CDR3: CASSLSGGYYEQYF

V: TRBV14
size: NA
D: TRBD2
J: TRBJ2-1
DNA: TGTGCCAGCAGCCAAGATCGTCGAGGGCTAGCGGGATTGAGAGATGAGCAGTTCTTC
CDR3: CASSQDRRGLAGLRDEQFF

V: TRBV7-9
size: NA
D: NA
J: TRBJ2-7
DNA: TGTGCCAGCAGCTTAGCTCCACATCTCAGCTACGAGCAGTACTTC
CDR3: CASSLAPHLSYEQYF

V: TRBV6-5
size: NA
D: NA
J: TRBJ2-3
DNA: TGTGCCAGCAGTTACGAGTCCGGGGCCCCGCAGTATTTT
CDR3: CASSYESGAPQYF

V: TRBV6-5
size: few
D: NA
J: TRBJ2-3
DNA: TGTGCCAGCAGCTCCAGGGGGGCATGGGATACGCAGTATTTT
CDR3: CASSSRGAWDTQYF

V: TRBV28
size: NA
D: NA
J: TRBJ2-1
DNA: TGTGCCAGCATCTCCTGGGGGAGCTCCTACAATGAGCAGTTCTTC
CDR3: CASISWGSSYNEQFF

V: TRBV4-1
size: NA
D: NA
J: TRBJ1-4
DNA: TGCGCCAGCAGCCAATTGGTGCCGGGGCTAAGTTCTAATGAAAAACTGTTTTTT
CDR3: CASSQLVPGLSSNEKLFF

V: TRBV7-2
size: NA
D: NA
J: TRBJ2-3
DNA: TGTGCCAGCAGCCTGCTGGGGGTACGGTCGGATACGCAGTATTTT
CDR3: CASSLLGVRSDTQYF

V: TRBV29-1
size: NA
D: NA
J: TRBJ2-7
DNA: TGCAGCGTTAGGTTGGGGTACTACGAGCAGTACTTC
CDR3: CSVRLGYYEQYF

V: TRBV10-3
size: NA
D: TRBD1
J: TRBJ1-5
DNA: TGTGCCACCAGGGGGCAGAACGTTAGCAATCAGCCCCAGCATTTT
CDR3: CATRGQNVSNQPQHF

V: TRBV2
size: NA
D: TRBD1
J: TRBJ1-2
DNA: TGTGCCAGCAGTCGGGGACAGGGATATGGCTACACCTTC
CDR3: CASSRGQGYGYTF

V: TRBV20-1
size: NA
D: TRBD2
J: TRBJ2-1
DNA: TGCAGTGCTCGGGACTATCTTGAGCAGTTCTTC
CDR3: CSARDYLEQFF

V: TRBV11-2
size: NA
D: NA
J: TRBJ1-1
DNA: TGTGCCAGCAGCCCATACAGTGAAGCTTTCTTT
CDR3: CASSPYSEAFF

V: TRBV19
size: few
D: NA
J: TRBJ2-1
DNA: TGTGCCAGTAGTATCAGGGGAGGACGAGCTCTCTCCTACAATGAGCAGTTCTTC
CDR3: CASSIRGGRALSYNEQFF

V: TRBV6-5
size: NA
D: NA
J: TRBJ1-4
DNA: TGTGCCAGCACCAGGGGTTCAACTAATGAAAAACTGTTTTTT
CDR3: CASTRGSTNEKLFF

V: TRBV5-8
size: NA
D: NA
J: TRBJ1-5
DNA: TGTGCCAGCAGCTTTGCAGTAAATCAGCCCCAGCATTTT
CDR3: CASSFAVNQPQHF

V: TRBV2
size: NA
D: TRBD2
J: TRBJ2-1
DNA: TGTGCCAGCAGTGAACAGCGGGGGGGCCGGGATGAGCAGTTCTTC
CDR3: CASSEQRGGRDEQFF

V: TRBV10-2
size: NA
D: NA
J: TRBJ1-2
DNA: TGCGCCAGCACCTTCGAGAAACAGTCGGGCTATGGCTACACCTTC
CDR3: CASTFEKQSGYGYTF

V: TRBV2
size: NA
D: TRBD2
J: TRBJ2-3
DNA: TGTGCCAGCAGTGATATCGAATTAGCGGGGGGGAGCACAGATACGCAGTATTTT
CDR3: CASSDIELAGGSTDTQYF

V: TRBV6-1
size: NA
D: TRBD1
J: TRBJ2-7
DNA: TGTGCCAGCATTCGAACCGGACAGGGTCACGAGCAGTACTTC
CDR3: CASIRTGQGHEQYF

V: TRBV20-1
size: NA
D: NA
J: TRBJ1-2
DNA: TGCAGTGCTACCGAACCGGGGGGCTACACCTTC
CDR3: CSATEPGGYTF

V: TRBV7-2
size: few
D: TRBD2
J: TRBJ2-1
DNA: TGTGCCAGCAGCTTGGAGCGGGGGGGCTCCAATGAGCAGTTCTTC
CDR3: CASSLERGGSNEQFF

V: TRBV2
size: NA
D: NA
J: TRBJ2-3
DNA: TGTGCCAGCAGGGACGGGACCTTCACAGATACGCAGTATTTT
CDR3: CASRDGTFTDTQYF

V: TRBV7-2
size: few
D: NA
J: TRBJ2-3
DNA: TGTGCCAGCAGCTTGCGATCGGACACAGATACGCAGTATTTT
CDR3: CASSLRSDTDTQYF

V: TRBV6-5
size: NA
D: TRBD1
J: TRBJ1-1
DNA: TGTGCCAGCAGCGAGACAGGGGCCGGGAACACTGAAGCTTTCTTT
CDR3: CASSETGAGNTEAFF

V: TRBV6-1
size: NA
D: TRBD1
J: TRBJ2-5
DNA: TGTGCCAGCAGTGGGAGCAGGGGGCGACAAGAGACCCAGTACTTC
CDR3: CASSGSRGRQETQYF

V: TRBV28
size: NA
D: NA
J: TRBJ2-7
DNA: TGTGCCAGCAGTACATACTACGAGCAGTACTTC
CDR3: CASSTYYEQYF

V: TRBV7-6
size: NA
D: TRBD2
J: TRBJ2-5
DNA: TGTGCCAGCAGCCCCTGGACTAGCGGGGAACAAGAGACCCAGTACTTC
CDR3: CASSPWTSGEQETQYF

V: TRBV5-6
size: NA
D: NA
J: TRBJ1-2
DNA: TGTGCCAGCAGTCCCAGCAGCCAATATGGCTACACCTTC
CDR3: CASSPSSQYGYTF

V: TRBV4-1
size: NA
D: NA
J: TRBJ2-3
DNA: TGCGCCAGCAGCCTATTAGCGGAGTCAACAGATACGCAGTATTTT
CDR3: CASSLLAESTDTQYF

V: TRBV6-6
size: NA
D: NA
J: TRBJ2-3
DNA: TGTGCCAGCAGTACGTGGCTCGTCACAGATACGCAGTATTTT
CDR3: CASSTWLVTDTQYF

V: TRBV19
size: NA
D: NA
J: TRBJ1-6
DNA: TGTGCCAGTACGGCCCAGAGTTTTGGGGCCCTCCACTTT
CDR3: CASTAQSFGALHF

V: TRBV4-2
size: NA
D: NA
J: TRBJ1-5
DNA: TGTGCCAGCAGCCAATGGCCGGGGGGCAGCAATCAGCCCCAGCATTTT
CDR3: CASSQWPGGSNQPQHF

V: TRBV25-1
size: NA
D: NA
J: TRBJ2-7
DNA: TGTGCCAGCAGTGGTACAGTCTCCTACGAGCAGTACTTC
CDR3: CASSGTVSYEQYF

V: TRBV9
size: NA
D: NA
J: TRBJ2-3
DNA: TGTGCCAGCAGCGAGGACTTGTACACAGATACGCAGTATTTT
CDR3: CASSEDLYTDTQYF

V: TRBV11-3
size: NA
D: NA
J: TRBJ2-5
DNA: TGTGCCAGCAGCGGAGGTGGAGGTCAAGAGACCCAGTACTTC
CDR3: CASSGGGGQETQYF

V: TRBV11-3
size: few
D: NA
J: TRBJ2-7
DNA: TGTGCCAGCAGCTTAGCAGCAGGCTCCTACGAGCAGTACTTC
CDR3: CASSLAAGSYEQYF

V: TRBV28
size: NA
D: TRBD1
J: TRBJ1-5
DNA: TGTGCCAGCAGTGCGGGACAGTTTGACAATCAGCCCCAGCATTTT
CDR3: CASSAGQFDNQPQHF

V: TRBV6-5
size: NA
D: NA
J: TRBJ1-4
DNA: TGTGCCAGCAAGAGGTGGGGGGGTGAAAAACTGTTTTTT
CDR3: CASKRWGGEKLFF

V: TRBV29-1
size: few
D: NA
J: TRBJ2-2
DNA: TGCAGCGTCACAGCGGTGACAGGGAACACCGGGGAGCTGTTTTTT
CDR3: CSVTAVTGNTGELFF

V: TRBV5-6
size: once
D: NA
J: TRBJ1-5
DNA: TGTGCCAGCACCGTCTCAACAGGGTATCAGCCCCAGCATTTT
CDR3: CASTVSTGYQPQHF

V: TRBV28
size: NA
D: NA
J: TRBJ1-1
DNA: TGTGCCAGCAGCCCGGGGAGGGCTGGGGACACTGAAGCTTTCTTT
CDR3: CASSPGRAGDTEAFF

V: TRBV13
size: few
D: NA
J: TRBJ2-3
DNA: TGTGCCAGCAGCTCCGGGACTTGGACAGATACGCAGTATTTT
CDR3: CASSSGTWTDTQYF